This passage covers 13 T cell receptor beta chains from one sample sequenced in a study of T cells after yellow fever vaccination. MiXCR was run by TCRdb on the 5' RACE reads, yielding one entry per CDR3 protein. The table includes 450,000 to 600,000 distinct CDR3 sequences, about 14% detected once. Sequenced here: PBMCs, sampled on the day of the yellow fever booster vaccination. These receptors all stem from a man younger than 40 who received the YFV17D yellow fever vaccine.

This clonotype was counted only a few times. This chain uses TRBV5-1 with TRBJ2-7; 10 bases are shared with TRBD1. V trimming: 4 bases; J trimming: 4 bases; junction bases outside the gene matches: 8. The CDR3 has 15 residues. Germline CDR1 reads SGHRS; CDR2 reads YFSETQ. The CDR3 reads CASSLRGTGAYEQYF. The CDR3 DNA follows: TGCGCCAGCAGCCTGCGTGGGACAGGGGCTTACGAGCAGTACTTC. Full variable domain (outside the CDR3, taken from reference TRBV5-1 and TRBJ2-7): KAGVTQTPRYLIKTRGQQVTLSCSPISGHRSVSWYQQTPGQGLQFLFEYFSETQRNKGNFPGRFSGRQFSNSRSEMNVSTLELGDSALYLCASSLRGTGAYEQYFGPGTRLTVT.

This clonotype turned up a few times. The chain links TRBV30 to TRBJ2-6, with D possibly matching TRBD1 (6 bases). Trimming cost V 4 bases and J 2 bases, with 12 bases left between them. CDR1 and CDR2 (germline): GTSNPN, SVGIG (reference sequence). There are 15 residues in the CDR3. The CDR3 spells CAWKTGGAGANVLTF. The CDR3, as DNA: TGTGCCTGGAAGACAGGCGGCGCTGGGGCCAACGTCCTGACTTTC.

The V and J genes are TRBV20-1 and TRBJ2-3; the D is unclear. Per germline, CDR1 DFQATT and CDR2 SNEGSKA (reference sequence). The CDR3 consists of 13 residues. Trimming took 1 base from V and 7 from J, leaving 12 bases between them. The CDR3 DNA sequence: TGCAGTGCTAGAGTCGGGCTCTACAATACGCAGTATTTT. Protein sequence: CSARVGLYNTQYF.

The J gene is TRBJ2-3, the V gene TRBV4-3; 9 positions match TRBD2. Germline-derived CDR1 and CDR2 are LGHNA and YSLEER. The CDR3 length is 15 residues. In nucleotides, the CDR3 is TGCGCTTCGTCGGGTAGCGGGAGTGCAAGGGATACGCAGTATTTT. Amino acids: CASSGSGSARDTQYF.

This clonotype has a handful of counts. V usage is TRBV29-1 and J usage is TRBJ2-1, with D uncertain. CDR3 size: 14 residues. The ends were cut back, 7 bases at V and 6 bases at J, with 19 bases in the middle. CDR1 is SQVTM, CDR2 ANQGSEA, per germline. CDR3 region: CSATFPYGSNEQFF. The CDR3, as DNA: TGCAGCGCCACTTTCCCGTACGGGTCCAATGAGCAGTTCTTC.

This clonotype was recorded at least ten times. The V gene is TRBV27, the J gene TRBJ2-5, with 10 bases identical to TRBD1. Per germline, CDR1 MNHEY and CDR2 SMNVEV (reference sequence). This CDR3 is built from 17 residues. The V and J ends lost 2 bases and 2 bases, in that order; junction bases with no gene match: 8. Here the CDR3 DNA reads TGTGCCAGCAGTTTACGGACAGGGGGTAGCCCACAAGAGACCCAGTACTTC. It is translated as CASSLRTGGSPQETQYF.

This clonotype was seen more than once but under ten times. CDR3 DNA: TGCAGCGCCAGGACTAGCGGGAGTGTTAACTCCGAGCAGTACTTC. It codes for CSARTSGSVNSEQYF. The rearrangement joins TRBV29-1 to TRBJ2-7, with TRBD2 matching over 13 bases. The ends lost 7 bases at V and 6 bases at J; junction bases unmatched: 12. The CDR3 runs 15 residues. Germline V gives CDR1 SQVTM, CDR2 ANQGSEA.

This chain connects TRBV6-1 to TRBJ2-1, with 7 bases lining up with TRBD2. Germline CDR1 reads MNHNS; CDR2 reads SASEGT. V was pared by 6 bases and J by 4 bases, with 9 bases of the junction left unmatched. This CDR3 spans 15 amino acids. CDR3 nucleotides: TGTGCCAGCAGGCCTAGCGGATCCGCTTACAATGAGCAGTTCTTC. It specifies CASRPSGSAYNEQFF.

This chain joins TRBV6-1 and TRBJ1-5; D gene uncertain. V lost 3 bases and J 3 bases, leaving 6 bases between the germline ends. Germline V gene data show CDR1 as MNHNS and CDR2 as SASEGT. This CDR3 is built from 13 residues. The CDR3 reads CASSESHNQPQHF. The CDR3 DNA sequence: TGTGCCAGCAGTGAGTCTCACAATCAGCCCCAGCATTTT.

This clonotype was observed a handful of times. The rearrangement links TRBV4-3 to TRBJ1-5; D unresolved. Germline V gene lookup returns CDR1 LGHNA and CDR2 YSLEER. V was trimmed by 1 base and J by 0 bases, leaving 10 bases between them. This CDR3 has 16 amino acids. CDR3 protein: CASSQVYRSSNQPQHF. In DNA, the CDR3 is TGCGCCAGCAGCCAAGTCTATCGGAGTAGCAATCAGCCCCAGCATTTT.

This clonotype was recorded a few times. The chain is built from TRBV12-3 or TRBV12-4 and TRBJ2-7; D unresolved. CDR3 length equals 14 residues. V was clipped by 6 bases and J by 1 base, with 13 bases between them. The CDR3 region is CASSIPDGSYEQYF. The CDR3 region has the DNA TGTGCCAGCAGCATACCGGACGGATCCTACGAGCAGTACTTC.

This clonotype was picked up a small number of times. V and J are TRBV2 and TRBJ1-2, with D maybe TRBD1 (5 bases). V was clipped by 5 bases and J by 2 bases, with 12 bases between them. Germline lookup yields CDR1 SNHLY and CDR2 FYNNEI. This CDR3 has 14 residues. CDR3 loop: CASSRDSGNYGYTF. The CDR3 coding sequence is TGTGCCAGCAGTCGGGACTCAGGGAACTATGGCTACACCTTC.

In this sample, this clonotype turned up once. The chain couples TRBV20-1 to TRBJ1-5; 8 positions agree with TRBD1. This CDR3 region has 17 residues. CDR1 DFQATT and CDR2 SNEGSKA come from the germline V gene (reference sequence). With 5 bases clipped from V and 4 bases from J, the junction kept 16 bases outside the gene matches. The CDR3 is CSARGGRGLIGNQPQHF. The CDR3 DNA reads TGCAGTGCTCGGGGGGGCAGGGGGCTAATAGGTAATCAGCCCCAGCATTTT.